These 27 T cell receptor beta chains were all obtained from the same sample, sequenced in a study of response to subunit inactivated influenza vaccine. MiXCR, run by TCRdb on the RT-PCR reads, gives a single entry per CDR3 protein. The repertoire includes roughly 780,000 distinct CDR3 sequences, around 20% of them detected once, and 11% sits in the top ten. This material consisted of PBMCs from blood, taken about 5 days after vaccination. The receptor set was obtained from a man in his fifties or sixties who received an inactivated influenza vaccine.

The V and J genes are TRBV20-1 and TRBJ2-7; 11 nucleotides match TRBD2. The CDR3 runs to 15 residues. Germline V CDR1 and CDR2: DFQATT, SNEGSKA (reference sequence). V lost 0 bases and J lost 6; bases outside the gene matches: 7. The chain's CDR3 is CSAREGTSGASEQYF. The CDR3 coding sequence is TGCAGTGCTAGAGAAGGGACTAGCGGTGCGAGCGAGCAGTACTTC.

This clonotype was seen more than once but under ten times. The rearrangement uses TRBV10-3 and TRBJ2-7; 9 nucleotides match TRBD1. The CDR3 consists of 14 residues. Germline-derived CDR1 and CDR2 are ENHRY and SYGVKD. Unmatched junction bases numbered 8, after V lost 6 bases and J lost 5 bases. CDR3 residues: CAIRDPGQGNEQYF. The CDR3 nucleotides read TGTGCCATCAGGGATCCGGGACAGGGTAACGAGCAGTACTTC.

This clonotype has more than one count but fewer than ten. The chain is built from TRBV5-6 and TRBJ1-1; the D is unclear. V lost 1 base, J lost 5 bases, and 9 bases lay in between. Germline V gene data show CDR1 as SGHDT and CDR2 as YYEEEE. The CDR3 sequence is 13 residues long. The CDR3 sequence: CASSLKPRTEAFF. The DNA of the CDR3 is TGTGCCAGCAGCTTGAAACCGCGGACTGAAGCTTTCTTT. Complete variable domain (other parts from reference TRBV5-6 and TRBJ1-1): DAGVTQSPTHLIKTRGQQVTLRCSPKSGHDTVSWYQQALGQGPQFIFQYYEEEERQRGNFPDRFSGHQFPNYSSELNVNALLLGDSALYLCASSLKPRTEAFFGQGTRLTVV.

The rearrangement uses TRBV7-2 and TRBJ2-7, with 9 bases lining up with TRBD2. The CDR3 contains 15 residues. Germline CDR1 SGHTA, CDR2 FQGNSA. Germline trimming cut 5 bases from V and 3 bases from J; bases unmatched to any gene: 8. CDR3: CASSAGTSIIYEQYF. Written as DNA, the CDR3 is TGTGCCAGCAGCGCCGGGACTAGCATTATCTACGAGCAGTACTTC.

The chain uses TRBV20-1 and TRBJ2-7, with D unclear. Germline CDR1 is DFQATT and CDR2 is SNEGSKA (reference sequence). Trimming pared 0 bases from V and 6 bases from J, leaving 12 bases between. This CDR3 has 13 amino acids. CDR3 in amino acids: CSARDGGPFEQYF. CDR3 bases: TGCAGTGCTAGAGATGGTGGGCCCTTCGAGCAGTACTTC.

In its sample, this clonotype was seen a few times. The rearrangement links TRBV6-1 to TRBJ2-7; 10 positions match TRBD2. V lost 5 bases to trimming and J lost 3 bases; unmatched junction nucleotides: 13. CDR3 length equals 17 residues. Looked up from germline, CDR1 is MNHNS and CDR2 is SASEGT. The CDR3 DNA sequence: TGTGCCAGCAGTCAAAACGAGTGGGCTAGCGGGAGCTACGAGCAGTACTTC. This sequence encodes CASSQNEWASGSYEQYF.

This clonotype appeared many times. J is TRBJ1-6 and V is TRBV27, with 11 nucleotides matching TRBD1. The CDR3 covers 14 residues. V lost 3 bases and J lost 10; bases outside the gene matches: 2. Germline V gene sequence: CDR1 MNHEY, CDR2 SMNVEV (reference sequence). The CDR3 loop is CASSFGTGGSPLHF. For the CDR3, the DNA is TGTGCCAGCAGTTTCGGGACAGGGGGATCACCCCTCCACTTT.

This clonotype was detected only a few times. The V gene is TRBV6-4, the J gene TRBJ1-6; D is perhaps TRBD1 (6 bases). In germline, CDR1 is MRHNA, CDR2 SNTAGT. The CDR3 totals 15 residues. Deletions cut 0 bases from V and 7 bases from J, with 10 bases between. The CDR3 bases are TGTGCCAGCAGTGACTCGGGGGCGCCCAATTCACCCCTCCACTTT. Amino acids: CASSDSGAPNSPLHF.

V gene TRBV5-4 combines with J gene TRBJ2-1; no firm D call. Germline CDR1 reads SGHNT; CDR2 reads YYREEE (reference sequence). CDR3 length equals 14 residues. The V end lost 10 bases, the J end lost 5 bases, and 19 bases lay between the germline ends. The CDR3 DNA reads TGTGCCTTCCTTCACCCGATCTCGGACAATGAGCAGTTCTTC. Translating it yields CAFLHPISDNEQFF.

The CDR3 loop reads CASSLARGRAITYEQYF. The CDR3 coding sequence is TGTGCCAGCAGCTTAGCAAGGGGGAGGGCAATTACCTACGAGCAGTACTTC. The rearrangement uses TRBV7-9 and TRBJ2-7, with D possibly being TRBD2 (7 bases). V lost 0 bases and J lost 2, with 17 bases in between. Germline-derived CDR1 and CDR2 are SEHNR and FQNEAQ (reference sequence). The CDR3 spans 17 residues.

This clonotype has ten or more counts. V usage is TRBV7-9 and J usage is TRBJ2-1, with D unresolved. CDR3 length equals 14 residues. V was cut by 0 bases and J by 5 bases, with 8 bases left in between. The V gene's germline CDR1 is SEHNR and CDR2 FQNEAQ (reference sequence). In nucleotides, the CDR3 is TGTGCCAGCAGCTTAGCAGTTTATAACAATGAGCAGTTCTTC. Protein: CASSLAVYNNEQFF.

The table lists this clonotype with a few counts. The chain is built from TRBV27 and TRBJ2-2; 7 nucleotides match TRBD2. CDR1 and CDR2 from the germline V gene are MNHEY and SMNVEV (reference sequence). The CDR3 is made up of 17 amino acids. Losses at the gene ends were 7 bases for V and 6 bases for J; bases not matched to a gene: 17. The CDR3 protein is CASTPSPGEGSAGELFF. The CDR3 coding sequence is TGTGCCAGCACCCCCTCTCCCGGGGAGGGTTCGGCCGGGGAGCTGTTTTTT.

This clonotype has a count of ten or more. The chain employs TRBV7-2 and TRBJ2-7; D is possibly TRBD1 (5 bases). Trimming pared 2 bases from V and 3 bases from J, leaving 14 bases between. The length of the CDR3 is 15 residues. Germline V lookup: CDR1 SGHTA, CDR2 FQGNSA. The CDR3 region has the DNA TGTGCCAGCAGCTTACAGGCAGGGATAAACTACGAGCAGTACTTC. Protein product: CASSLQAGINYEQYF.

This clonotype showed up many times. This rearrangement joins TRBV20-1 to TRBJ1-2, with TRBD1 identical over 8 bases. CDR3 length: 9 residues. CDR1 is DFQATT, CDR2 SNEGSKA, per germline (reference sequence). The chain's CDR3 is CMDREGYTF. Written as DNA, the CDR3 is TGCATGGACAGGGAAGGCTACACCTTC.

This clonotype has a handful of counts. The chain combines TRBV28 with TRBJ2-7; maybe TRBD2 (7 bases). Germline CDR1 is MDHEN and CDR2 is SYDVKM. The CDR3 consists of 13 residues. V was shortened by 5 bases and J by 6 bases, with 14 bases between the two germline ends. The CDR3 region is CASSLTGRGEQYF. CDR3 DNA sequence: TGTGCCAGCAGTCTAACAGGGAGGGGCGAGCAGTACTTC.

There are a few counts of this clonotype. The chain recombines TRBV18 with TRBJ2-1; 7 bases agree with TRBD1. There are 14 residues in the CDR3. J gave up 6 bases and V 4 bases, and 6 bases lay outside the gene matches. The V gene's germline CDR1 is KGHSH and CDR2 LQKENI. Here the CDR3 reads CASSRGQDANEQFF. The CDR3 DNA reads as TGTGCCAGCTCACGAGGACAGGATGCCAATGAGCAGTTCTTC.

This clonotype was observed a handful of times. This chain joins TRBV6-2 or TRBV6-3 and TRBJ2-7; D is perhaps TRBD1 (6 bases). From germline, CDR1 is MNHEY and CDR2 SVGEGT. The V end was cut by 7 bases, the J end by 5 bases, with 15 bases between. The CDR3 is made up of 13 amino acids. The CDR3 coding sequence is TGTGCCAGCATTCGGCAGGGGCAACACGAGCAGTACTTC. This codes for CASIRQGQHEQYF.

The chain's CDR3 is CASSQEGTMGKLFF. The CDR3 DNA reads as TGTGCCAGCAGCCAGGAGGGGACAATGGGAAAACTGTTTTTT. The chain uses TRBV7-2 and TRBJ1-4, with D perhaps matching TRBD1 (6 bases). The V gene's germline CDR1 is SGHTA and CDR2 FQGNSA. V shed 5 bases and J shed 10 bases, with 17 bases lying between them. The length of the CDR3 is 14 residues.

This clonotype was counted a few times. This rearrangement joins TRBV5-3 to TRBJ2-1; D is unresolved. TRBV5-3 is an ORF for which the function is uncertain. Trimming pared 0 bases from V and 1 base from J, leaving 11 bases between. The CDR3 loop spans 16 amino acids. The CDR3 nucleotides are TGTGCCAGAAGCTTGGGGGTCGCTGGGTCCTACAATGAGCAGTTCTTC. Translation gives CARSLGVAGSYNEQFF.

V usage is TRBV30 and J usage is TRBJ1-6, with a tentative D call TRBD1 (5 bases). Per germline, CDR1 GTSNPN and CDR2 SVGIG (reference sequence). This CDR3 is 17 amino acids long. V dropped 0 bases and J dropped 1 base, with 13 bases sitting between them. In DNA, the CDR3 is TGTGCCTGGAGTGTACCAGGGATCGGTTCCTATAATTCACCCCTCCACTTT. This sequence encodes CAWSVPGIGSYNSPLHF.

The chain joins TRBV30 to TRBJ1-6; D gene ambiguous. Germline CDR1 GTSNPN, CDR2 SVGIG (reference sequence). Deletions cut 0 bases from V and 8 bases from J, with 11 bases between. This CDR3 comprises 14 residues. The CDR3 DNA is TGTGCCTGGAGTGTGATCCGTCCTGATTCACCCCTCCACTTT. It codes for CAWSVIRPDSPLHF.

This clonotype was picked up a small number of times. J is TRBJ2-1 and V is TRBV28; possibly TRBD2 for D (5 bases). The CDR3 length is 15 residues. Germline loops: CDR1 MDHEN, CDR2 SYDVKM. Trimming shortened V by 3 bases and J by 1 base, and 10 bases separated the two germline ends. As DNA, the CDR3 is TGTGCCAGCAGTTTTAGGAGCGGTTCCTACAATGAGCAGTTCTTC. It specifies CASSFRSGSYNEQFF.

The chain carries TRBV12-3 or TRBV12-4 and TRBJ1-1; the D gene is possibly TRBD1 (5 bases). V was cut by 3 bases and J by 1 base, with 9 bases left in between. The CDR3 totals 14 residues. The CDR3 sequence is CASSFGGTNTEAFF. CDR3 nucleotide sequence: TGTGCCAGCAGTTTTGGGGGTACGAACACTGAAGCTTTCTTT.

This clonotype was counted at least ten times. The V call is TRBV10-2, the J call TRBJ2-7, with D tentatively TRBD1 (5 bases). Germline V gene lookup returns CDR1 WSHSY and CDR2 SAAADI. Trimming cost V 0 bases and J 2 bases, with 11 bases left between them. The CDR3 sequence is 15 residues long. CDR3 in DNA: TGCGCCAGCAGTGAGTCAACAGGCCTACCCTACGAGCAGTACTTC. Translation: CASSESTGLPYEQYF.

This clonotype showed up many times. The chain employs TRBV12-3 or TRBV12-4 and TRBJ2-5; D uncertain. This CDR3 has 13 amino acids. The V end lost 2 bases, the J end lost 5 bases, and 9 bases lay between the germline ends. Here the CDR3 DNA reads TGTGCCAGCAGTTTACGGTCGACGGAGACCCAGTACTTC. It codes for CASSLRSTETQYF.

The rearrangement uses TRBV5-1 and TRBJ2-7; tentative D call: TRBD1 (6 bases). Between the trimmed V and J ends, which lost 0 bases and 3 bases, there was a span of 19 bases. Germline values: CDR1 SGHRS, CDR2 YFSETQ. The CDR3 is 17 amino acids. CDR3 DNA sequence: TGCGCCAGCAGCTTGGTTGAGGGGGTAAGAGGTAGCTACGAGCAGTACTTC. Protein product: CASSLVEGVRGSYEQYF.

The rearrangement joins TRBV6-2 or TRBV6-3 to TRBJ2-2; D gene uncertain. The CDR3 contains 13 residues. Germline assignment: CDR1 MNHEY and CDR2 SVGEGT. The CDR3 loop reads CATRLYYTGELFF. CDR3 in DNA: TGTGCTACCAGGCTATATTACACCGGGGAGCTGTTTTTT.